This TCR beta chain was profiled in a study of memory B cells and T cells in multiple sclerosis. Some clones are missing from TCRdb's copy, which holds only in-frame ones; the method was immunoSEQ multiplex PCR. The sample yields some 48,000 clones, approximately 80% seen once. CFSE-dim autoproliferating and CFSE-high non-proliferating T cells from unstimulated culture were sequenced separately. Replicate wells were pooled after around seven days of stimulus-free culture of approximately 5x10^7 CFSE-labeled PBMCs. Without exogenous stimuli, around 0.5 uM CFSE-labeled PBMCs were cultured serum-free. A remark on this clone: Its matching antigen is unknown.

V was pared by 4 bases and J by 0 bases, with 20 bases between. Germline V gene sequence: CDR1 SGHRS, CDR2 YFSETQ. The CDR3 totals 18 residues. The chain has TRBV5-1 and TRBJ2-1; D is possibly TRBD1 (8 bases). The TCR sequence derives from a human donor with multiple sclerosis. Material for sequencing was PBMCs from blood kept in culture. The CDR3 region is CASSPTGGDLFSYNEQFF. The CDR3 DNA reads TGCGCCAGCAGCCCTACAGGGGGGGATCTCTTCTCCTACAATGAGCAGTTCTTC.